This entry features one T cell receptor (beta chain) sequence. The authors ran the assay at deep level. When replicate PCRs were run on sorted subsets, they used 200 to 250 ng DNA, some 30,000 T cell genomes. Using immunoSEQ multiplex PCR, the repertoire was profiled, and TCRdb retains in-frame clones only, with some absent. The sample has under 1,100,000 clones, 65% to 75% seen once; the top ten hold around 1.5%. The CDR3 consists of 12 residues. These data are taken from a study of shared clonotypes between healthy human individuals. This clonotype was obtained from a man in his late teens or twenties in good health. Material: memory CD4+ T cells sorted from blood. Subset specified: CD45RA-negative fraction. This sequence joins TRBV7-5 and TRBJ2-7; TRBD1, the table's D call, was not compared with the DNA. TRBV7-5 represents a pseudogene. Here the CDR3 reads CASSLDQYEQYF. CDR3 bases: TGTGCCAGCAGCTTAGATCAGTACGAGCAGTACTTC.